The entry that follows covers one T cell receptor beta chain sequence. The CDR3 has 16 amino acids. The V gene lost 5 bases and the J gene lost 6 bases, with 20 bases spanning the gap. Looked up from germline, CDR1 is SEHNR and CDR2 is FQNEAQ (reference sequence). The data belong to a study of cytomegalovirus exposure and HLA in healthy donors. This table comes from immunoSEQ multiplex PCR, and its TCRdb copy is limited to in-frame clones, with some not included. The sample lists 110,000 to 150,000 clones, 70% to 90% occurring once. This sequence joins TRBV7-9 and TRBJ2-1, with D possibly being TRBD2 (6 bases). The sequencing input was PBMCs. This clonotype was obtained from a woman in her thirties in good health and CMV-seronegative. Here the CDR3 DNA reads TGTGCCAGCAGCCCCCTCGGAGGGGAGGTCCCCAATGAGCAGTTCTTC. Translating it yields CASSPLGGEVPNEQFF.